This record concerns one T cell receptor (beta chain) sequence. This sample was included in a study of T cell changes during pregnancy in multiple sclerosis. CDR3 length equals 14 residues. CDR1 is KGHSH and CDR2 is LQKENI in the germline V gene. V was trimmed by 4 bases and J by 5 bases, leaving 9 bases between them. The protocol was immunoSEQ multiplex PCR, while the TCRdb copy is restricted to in-frame clones and leaves out a portion. The repertoire holds some 80,000 clones, with around 89% as singletons. V is TRBV18 and J is TRBJ1-6; D remains ambiguous. The specimen comprised peripheral blood, sampled in the first trimester of pregnancy. The TCR comes from a female donor in good health, enrolled as a control in a pregnancy study. CDR3 loop: CASSQQSNNSPLHF. DNA for the CDR3: TGTGCCAGCTCACAACAGAGCAATAATTCACCCCTCCACTTT.